Listed below are T cell receptor beta chains from one sample, sequenced in a study of T cells in Graves' hyperthyroidism and ophthalmopathy. TCRdb re-analysed the multiplex PCR reads in MiXCR, keeping a single row per CDR3 protein. The sample yields roughly 840,000 distinct CDR3 sequences, approximately 40% seen once. Sequencing was performed on blood. These receptors were obtained from a man younger than 30 with Graves' hyperthyroidism. Both conserved end residues are part of each CDR3. D genes are given only for firm matches.

cdr3_aa,j_call,v_call,d_call
CASSQRTSGGYEQYF,TRBJ2-7,TRBV3-1,TRBD2
CASSSPLAGGPPYEQYF,TRBJ2-7,TRBV25-1,TRBD2
CSAAGQGGSYNSPLHF,TRBJ1-6,TRBV20-1,TRBD1
CASSGRRHGNTIYF,TRBJ1-3,TRBV12-3/TRBV12-4,NA
CASSSGGAGSPLHF,TRBJ1-6,TRBV5-8,TRBD1
CASSSGTGEGTEAFF,TRBJ1-1,TRBV5-1,TRBD1
CASSPILRSGEQYF,TRBJ2-7,TRBV6-1,NA
CASIHGSTDTQYF,TRBJ2-3,TRBV5-5,NA
CASSLEAGPPKHHF,TRBJ2-5,TRBV7-9,TRBD2
CASSEWDRGGEKLFF,TRBJ1-4,TRBV25-1,TRBD1
CATSGWDSNTQYF,TRBJ2-3,TRBV15,NA
CASSPIDITGGGQTQYF,TRBJ2-5,TRBV28,TRBD1
CATSDRAIQETQYF,TRBJ2-5,TRBV24-1,NA
CSVRRGNRDEQYWYQETQYF,TRBJ2-5,TRBV29-1,NA
CASDPGRRLRYGYTF,TRBJ1-2,TRBV19,NA
CASSQDSLNEKLFF,TRBJ1-4,TRBV12-3/TRBV12-4,NA
CASSISHSRVINLGEQYF,TRBJ2-7,TRBV19,NA
CASRVNRDPGNTIYF,TRBJ1-3,TRBV12-3/TRBV12-4,NA
CSANRDREAFF,TRBJ1-1,TRBV20-1,TRBD1
CSATGTGAVGELFF,TRBJ2-2,TRBV20-1,TRBD1
CASSRESGEAFF,TRBJ1-1,TRBV7-9,NA
CASSVQGLDYGYTF,TRBJ1-2,TRBV5-8,NA
CASSLVAGGYNEQFF,TRBJ2-1,TRBV7-6,TRBD2
CSVEAFGTEAFF,TRBJ1-1,TRBV29-1,NA
CASSVRPALQETQYF,TRBJ2-5,TRBV6-1,NA
CASSQKRGSVDEQYF,TRBJ2-7,TRBV4-1,NA
CASSYKVHEQYF,TRBJ2-7,TRBV19,NA
CASSLTGIGYSPLHF,TRBJ1-6,TRBV7-8,TRBD1
CAIAAGRETQYF,TRBJ2-5,TRBV10-3,NA
CASSVGQGWNSPLHF,TRBJ1-6,TRBV9,TRBD1
CATSKRGSYEQCF,TRBJ2-7,TRBV10-3,TRBD2
CASSVTNRALPYEQYF,TRBJ2-7,TRBV9,NA
CASSVLKAGENKETQHF,TRBJ1-5,TRBV2,NA
CASSQWDSAQTQYF,TRBJ2-5,TRBV13,TRBD1
CASSLGVTSSYEQYF,TRBJ2-7,TRBV7-3,NA
CASSQDQVSANEKLFF,TRBJ1-4,TRBV4-1,NA
CASSLLGGSYEQYF,TRBJ2-7,TRBV7-8,NA
CSARAGDEETQYF,TRBJ2-5,TRBV20-1,TRBD2
CASSLAQSRQPQHF,TRBJ1-5,TRBV24-1,NA
CSRTENSPLHF,TRBJ1-6,TRBV29-1,NA
CASSQDPSEAFF,TRBJ1-1,TRBV4-1,NA
CASSLMRQSNQPQHF,TRBJ1-5,TRBV11-2,NA
CAWSWDQETQYF,TRBJ2-5,TRBV7-9,NA
CAIRGDFTGELFF,TRBJ2-2,TRBV6-6,TRBD2